This TCR beta chain was identified during a study of T cells in narcolepsy. This CDR3 is 14 amino acids long. The germline gives CDR1 MNHNY, CDR2 SVGAGI (reference sequence). V dropped 4 bases and J dropped 4 bases, with 13 bases sitting between them. Study-wide findings and caveats: Autoreactive clone sequences were missing from some blood memory CD4+ repertoires. Reportedly, autoreactive clonotypes were serially detected in patients' blood but not controls'.

Concerning this clone: Antigen unknown.

Some clones are missing from TCRdb's copy, which holds only in-frame ones; the method was immunoSEQ multiplex PCR. The sample contains over 15,000 clones, 85% of which appear only once. Sequenced material: memory (CD45RA-) CD4+ T cells from blood. The clonotype comes from a human donor in good health. This chain connects TRBV6-6 to TRBJ1-1; TRBD1 is a possible D gene (5 bases). The CDR3 DNA is TGTGCCAGCAGTTTGGAGGGGCGCGGCACTGAAGCTTTCTTT. Its translation is CASSLEGRGTEAFF.